The TCR beta chain under discussion was sequenced for a study of CD8+ T cells in alopecia areata. The treatment is: oral pan-JAK inhibitor, 5-10 mg twice daily. cDNA reverse transcribed from extracted RNA served as the sequencing template. Repertoires were generated with immunoSEQ multiplex PCR, while TCRdb's copy carries only in-frame clones and drops some. The data show 90,000 to 150,000 clones, with 58% seen just once and around 30% held by the top ten. The CDR3 runs to 13 residues. V dropped 1 base and J dropped 8 bases, with 11 bases sitting between them. Germline V gives CDR1 MGHRA, CDR2 YSYEKL.

This receptor was identified in a human donor with alopecia areata. The V and J genes are TRBV4-1 and TRBJ1-2; a weak D match, TRBD1 (5 bases). The sequences come from CD8+ T cells sorted from blood, collected at week 4, from a patient treated with tofacitinib. The CDR3: CASSQVAGDGYTF. DNA of the CDR3: TGCGCCAGCAGCCAAGTTGCCGGGGACGGCTACACCTTC.